Presented here are 23 T cell receptor beta chains from one specimen sequenced in a study of CD8 T cells in Susac syndrome. With random hexamers, reverse transcription was performed on roughly 0.45 to 1 ug of RNA. TCRdb processed the immunoSEQ multiplex PCR reads anew with MiXCR; each CDR3 protein has one entry. Of 150,000 to 200,000 distinct CDR3 sequences in the sample, approximately 94% were seen once. The sample consisted of CD4+ T cells from PBMCs. The receptors derive from a human donor with multiple sclerosis.

This chain uses TRBV30 with TRBJ2-3; 9 nucleotides agree with TRBD2. The CDR3 extends over 15 amino acids. Trimming cost V 1 base and J 3 bases; bases outside gene matches: 5. Germline loops: CDR1 GTSNPN, CDR2 SVGIG (reference sequence). Here the CDR3 DNA reads TGTGCCTGGAGTGGTCTAGCGGGACTGACAGATACGCAGTATTTT. It yields the protein CAWSGLAGLTDTQYF.

The chain employs TRBV29-1 and TRBJ1-5, with D perhaps matching TRBD1 (5 bases). The V and J ends lost 4 bases and 5 bases respectively, with 12 bases between them. The CDR3 contains 13 residues. Germline CDR1 reads SQVTM; CDR2 reads ANQGSEA. CDR3 DNA: TGCAGCGTTGGGGAGGGGATGGATCAGCCCCAGCATTTT. Protein sequence: CSVGEGMDQPQHF.

The genes are TRBV5-6 and TRBJ2-7; TRBD2 is a possible D gene (6 bases). Germline V CDR1 and CDR2: SGHDT, YYEEEE. CDR3 length: 15 amino acids. Trimming stripped 1 base from V and 0 bases from J, with 11 bases between. The CDR3 DNA sequence: TGTGCCAGCAGCTTGTATAGCGGAAACTCCTACGAGCAGTACTTC. Residues: CASSLYSGNSYEQYF.

The chain couples TRBV12-3 or TRBV12-4 to TRBJ1-2; D is ambiguous. V dropped 3 bases and J dropped 4 bases, with 12 bases sitting between them. CDR3 length equals 14 residues. The DNA of the CDR3 is TGTGCCAGCAGTTTTTTTGCCCGTACCTATGGCTACACCTTC. Its translation: CASSFFARTYGYTF.

The chain couples TRBV5-5 to TRBJ1-1; no clear D gene. The germline CDR1 and CDR2 sequences are SGHKS and YYEKEE (reference sequence). Trimming stripped 1 base from V and 0 bases from J, with 10 bases between. This CDR3 is built from 15 residues. The CDR3: CASSLRRVMNTEAFF. The CDR3 region has the DNA TGTGCCAGCAGCTTGCGAAGGGTAATGAACACTGAAGCTTTCTTT.

The chain couples TRBV28 to TRBJ1-2; D gene ambiguous. V lost 5 bases to trimming and J lost 3 bases, with 7 bases between them. The CDR3 length is 12 residues. Germline assignment: CDR1 MDHEN and CDR2 SYDVKM. This chain's CDR3 is CASSLRDYGYTF. The DNA of the CDR3 is TGTGCCAGCAGTCTCCGTGACTATGGCTACACCTTC.

The chain combines TRBV19 with TRBJ2-5; D is tentatively TRBD1 or TRBD2 (6 bases each). Per the germline V gene, CDR1 is LNHDA and CDR2 is SQIVND (reference sequence). Trimming left V 3 bases short and J 4 bases short, with 12 bases between. This CDR3 is 14 amino acids long. CDR3 DNA sequence: TGTGCCAGTAGTATTGGGGGGCAAATAGAGACCCAGTACTTC. Protein product: CASSIGGQIETQYF.

V and J are TRBV27 and TRBJ1-5; unclear D gene. V lost 4 bases to trimming and J lost 0 bases, with 7 bases between them. Germline CDR1 reads MNHEY; CDR2 reads SMNVEV (reference sequence). The CDR3 totals 14 residues. The CDR3 bases are TGTGCCAGCAGTTCGGGAACTAGCAATCAGCCCCAGCATTTT. This translates into CASSSGTSNQPQHF.

The rearrangement links TRBV6-2 or TRBV6-3 to TRBJ2-7; 7 positions match TRBD1. The CDR3 is 20 residues long. Germline CDR1 and CDR2: MNHEY and SVGEGT. The junction had 20 bases not matched to a gene; V was cut back by 0 bases and J by 3 bases. CDR3 bases: TGTGCCAGCAGTTACTCGATCGTTGGGGACAGCCCAATACCTAGCTACGAGCAGTACTTC. Translating it yields CASSYSIVGDSPIPSYEQYF.

This clonotype turned up a few times. The gene calls are TRBV12-3 or TRBV12-4 and TRBJ1-5; D gene ambiguous. The CDR3 sequence is 13 residues long. Trimming removed 6 bases at V and 4 bases at J, with 10 bases between. The CDR3 nucleotides read TGTGCCAGCAGCTCCGACGGAAATCAGCCCCAGCATTTT. Translated: CASSSDGNQPQHF.

V gene TRBV7-2 combines with J gene TRBJ1-2; possible D gene TRBD1, 5 bases. Germline V lookup: CDR1 SGHTA, CDR2 FQGNSA. Trimming took off 1 base at V and 8 bases at J, with 17 bases between the two ends. The length of the CDR3 is 15 residues. The CDR3 protein is CASSLDPQSGGGYTF. The CDR3 nucleotides read TGTGCCAGCAGCTTAGATCCACAGTCTGGGGGGGGCTACACCTTC.

V and J are TRBV12-3 or TRBV12-4 and TRBJ1-2, with no clear D. V was cut by 1 base and J by 0 bases, with 9 bases left in between. This CDR3 has 15 amino acids. DNA for the CDR3: TGTGCCAGCAGTTTAGTTCAGATACCTAACTATGGCTACACCTTC. Amino acid sequence: CASSLVQIPNYGYTF.

The rearrangement joins TRBV11-1 to TRBJ2-1; D is unclear. Trimming pared 2 bases from V and 10 bases from J, leaving 15 bases between. This CDR3 region has 14 residues. Germline loops: CDR1 SGHAT, CDR2 FQDESV (reference sequence). CDR3 residues: CASSLSSSVNEQFF. The CDR3 DNA sequence: TGTGCCAGCAGCTTATCGTCATCTGTAAACGAGCAGTTCTTC.

This chain joins TRBV9 and TRBJ1-2; tentative D call: TRBD1 (5 bases). V lost 3 bases to trimming and J lost 7 bases, with 10 bases between them. Germline lookup yields CDR1 SGDLS and CDR2 YYNGEE. The CDR3 consists of 12 residues. DNA for the CDR3: TGTGCCAGCAGCGAGGGGACCTTTGGCTACACCTTC. Its protein product is CASSEGTFGYTF.

The chain couples TRBV12-3 or TRBV12-4 to TRBJ2-3; D is unclear. Deletions cut 6 bases from V and 2 bases from J, with 12 bases between. The CDR3 runs to 14 residues. The chain's CDR3 is CASSPTETTDTQYF. The CDR3 DNA sequence: TGTGCCAGCAGCCCGACTGAAACCACAGATACGCAGTATTTT.

The chain combines TRBV5-4 with TRBJ2-3; 9 nucleotides match TRBD2. The CDR3 runs to 15 residues. The germline gives CDR1 SGHNT, CDR2 YYREEE (reference sequence). V shed 7 bases, J shed 5 bases, and the junction held 11 bases outside the gene matches. The CDR3 nucleotides read TGTGCCAGCCGCCTGGCGGGAGGGCTCAGAGATACGCAGTATTTT. Translation: CASRLAGGLRDTQYF. The variable domain in full, with the rest retrieved from reference TRBV5-4 and TRBJ2-3, is ETGVTQSPTHLIKTRGQQVTLRCSSQSGHNTVSWYQQALGQGPQFIFQYYREEENGRGNFPPRFSGLQFPNYSSELNVNALELDDSALYLCASRLAGGLRDTQYFGPGTRLTVL.

The chain is built from TRBV29-1 and TRBJ2-7, with 7 bases that match TRBD1. CDR1 is SQVTM, CDR2 ANQGSEA, per germline. The CDR3 has 12 amino acids. J lost 6 bases, V lost 4 bases, and 6 bases had no gene match. This CDR3 reads CSVADRVGEQYF. In DNA form, the CDR3 reads TGCAGCGTTGCCGACAGGGTAGGCGAGCAGTACTTC.

The V and J genes are TRBV5-1 and TRBJ2-2, with 10 nucleotides matching TRBD1. V was pared by 6 bases and J by 7 bases, with 6 bases of the junction left unmatched. CDR1 is SGHRS and CDR2 is YFSETQ in the germline V gene. The length of the CDR3 is 14 residues. CDR3 protein: CASMTGGSGGELFF. The CDR3 region has the DNA TGCGCCAGCATGACAGGGGGCTCTGGCGGGGAGCTGTTTTTT.

The chain joins TRBV5-1 to TRBJ1-1; D is unresolved. CDR1 is SGHRS and CDR2 is YFSETQ in the germline V gene. This CDR3 region has 14 residues. Trimming left V 7 bases short and J 0 bases short, with 13 bases between. The CDR3 DNA follows: TGCGCCAGCTACCCCGTAGGGATGAACACTGAAGCTTTCTTT. Residues: CASYPVGMNTEAFF. The complete variable domain, with remaining parts taken from reference TRBV5-1 and TRBJ1-1, reads KAGVTQTPRYLIKTRGQQVTLSCSPISGHRSVSWYQQTPGQGLQFLFEYFSETQRNKGNFPGRFSGRQFSNSRSEMNVSTLELGDSALYLCASYPVGMNTEAFFGQGTRLTVV.

The CDR3: CASSYSSYNEQFF. CDR3 in DNA: TGTGCCAGCAGTTACTCGAGTTACAATGAGCAGTTCTTC. The chain employs TRBV6-2 or TRBV6-3 and TRBJ2-1; D not resolved. Germline CDR1 MNHEY, CDR2 SVGEGT. V was trimmed by 0 bases and J by 4 bases, leaving 4 bases between them. This CDR3 has 13 residues.

The chain has TRBV20-1 and TRBJ1-1; D gene uncertain. From germline, CDR1 is DFQATT and CDR2 SNEGSKA (reference sequence). The ends were cut back, 7 bases at V and 0 bases at J, with 12 bases in the middle. This CDR3 comprises 13 residues. The CDR3 DNA reads as TGCAGTGGGTCGAACGAGATGAACACTGAAGCTTTCTTT. Encoded protein: CSGSNEMNTEAFF.

In DNA form, the CDR3 reads TGCAGTGCTCTGTTGCCCGTCTACAATGAGCAGTTCTTC. It is translated as CSALLPVYNEQFF. The J gene is TRBJ2-1, the V gene TRBV20-1; no clear D. The CDR3 is 13 amino acids. Trimming stripped 5 bases from V and 3 bases from J, with 11 bases between. Looked up from germline, CDR1 is DFQATT and CDR2 is SNEGSKA (reference sequence).

V usage is TRBV9 and J usage is TRBJ2-3; 8 positions agree with TRBD2. V shed 0 bases, J shed 5 bases, and the junction held 11 bases outside the gene matches. The CDR3 has 17 residues. The germline CDR1 and CDR2 sequences are SGDLS and YYNGEE. The CDR3, as DNA: TGTGCCAGCAGCGTAGCAACTAGCGGAGTGGGTGGAGATACGCAGTATTTT. Its protein is CASSVATSGVGGDTQYF.